One and the same sample provided the 18 T cell receptor beta chains below, sequenced in a study of T-cell reconstitution after alpha-beta-depleted transplantation in children. The library targeted TCRbeta and was prepared with unique molecular identifiers. TCRdb reanalysed the PCR reads using MiXCR and keeps one entry per CDR3 protein. The sample lists 490,000 or so distinct CDR3 sequences; 10% were seen once. The source was PBMCs, collected before TCRalphabeta/CD19-depleted stem cell transplant. These receptors were obtained from a child aged 2 to 9 with inherited bone marrow failure, due to receive a stem cell transplant.

The chain uses TRBV19 and TRBJ2-1, with D perhaps matching TRBD1 (5 bases). CDR3 size: 13 residues. Germline V gene data show CDR1 as LNHDA and CDR2 as SQIVND (reference sequence). V was shortened by 5 bases and J by 6 bases, with 11 bases between the two germline ends. CDR3 nucleotide sequence: TGTGCCAGTAGTTCAGGGATTTTCAATGAGCAGTTCTTC. Translation: CASSSGIFNEQFF. The variable domain in full, completed from reference TRBV19 and TRBJ2-1, reads DGGITQSPKYLFRKEGQNVTLSCEQNLNHDAMYWYRQDPGQGLRLIYYSQIVNDFQKGDIAEGYSVSREKKESFPLTVTSAQKNPTAFYLCASSSGIFNEQFFGPGTRLTVL.

This clonotype was observed a handful of times. The chain links TRBV12-3 or TRBV12-4 to TRBJ2-5; TRBD2 is a possible D gene (5 bases). V was cut by 6 bases and J by 5 bases, with 13 bases left in between. The CDR3 is made up of 13 amino acids. The CDR3 DNA is TGTGCCAGCAGAGTTAGCGAGACGGAGACCCAGTACTTC. Translation gives CASRVSETETQYF.

This clonotype was recorded a few times. At one end the junction does not follow the germline gene, possibly because of a read error. This chain uses TRBV20-1 with TRBJ2-5; 16 bases line up with TRBD2. The germline V gene encodes CDR1 DFQATT and CDR2 SNEGSKA (reference sequence). The CDR3 length is 17 residues. Here the CDR3 reads CCAREGTSGRERETQYF. In nucleotides, the CDR3 is TGCTGTGCTAGAGAAGGGACTAGCGGGAGGGAACGTGAGACCCAGTACTTC.

This chain connects TRBV20-1 to TRBJ2-1, with D possibly called TRBD1 or TRBD2 (7 bases each). In germline, CDR1 is DFQATT, CDR2 SNEGSKA (reference sequence). Between the trimmed V and J ends, which lost 0 bases and 10 bases, there was a span of 16 bases. This CDR3 comprises 14 residues. CDR3 DNA sequence: TGCAGTGCTAGAGACCGACAGGGAGGGGTGGAGCAGTTCTTC. Amino acid sequence: CSARDRQGGVEQFF.

This clonotype was observed many times. The chain has TRBV18 and TRBJ1-1; no firm D call. V was trimmed by 0 bases and J by 8 bases, leaving 13 bases between them. CDR1 and CDR2 (germline): KGHSH, LQKENI. This CDR3 is built from 14 residues. This chain's CDR3 is CASSPPAAVSEAFF. CDR3 nucleotide sequence: TGTGCCAGCTCACCACCGGCGGCGGTATCCGAAGCTTTCTTT.

This clonotype has at least ten counts. The CDR3 region has the DNA TGTGCCACCAGCAGAGTGCCGGGACTAGCCGGGTACGAGCAGTACTTC. Translated: CATSRVPGLAGYEQYF. The chain employs TRBV15 and TRBJ2-7, with TRBD2 matching over 9 bases. J gave up 4 bases and V 1 base, and 8 bases lay outside the gene matches. The CDR3 is made up of 16 amino acids. From germline, CDR1 is LNHNV and CDR2 YYDKDF (reference sequence).

This clonotype was counted many times. The chain combines TRBV28 with TRBJ1-5; D remains ambiguous. Germline CDR1 MDHEN, CDR2 SYDVKM. CDR3 length: 12 amino acids. Trimming took 7 bases from V and 7 from J, leaving 11 bases between them. The CDR3 spells CASTPVGQPQHF. CDR3 DNA: TGTGCCAGCACCCCGGTTGGGCAGCCCCAGCATTTT.

This clonotype was detected ten times or more. The chain employs TRBV7-9 and TRBJ2-7; a possible D gene is TRBD1 (7 bases). Trimming removed 4 bases from V and 3 bases from J, with 13 bases in between. The CDR3 is 14 amino acids. The germline V gene encodes CDR1 SEHNR and CDR2 FQNEAQ (reference sequence). The CDR3 is CASSSQGTFYEQYF. The CDR3 DNA reads TGTGCCAGCAGCTCACAGGGGACTTTCTACGAGCAGTACTTC. Filled out from reference TRBV7-9 and TRBJ2-7, the complete variable domain reads DTGVSQNPRHKITKRGQNVTFRCDPISEHNRLYWYRQTLGQGPEFLTYFQNEAQLEKSRLLSDRFSAERPKGSFSTLEIQRTEQGDSAMYLCASSSQGTFYEQYFGPGTRLTVT.

This clonotype was detected ten times or more. This chain uses TRBV15 with TRBJ1-2; the match to TRBD1 covers 7 bases. The CDR3 covers 15 residues. V was clipped by 3 bases and J by 4 bases; unmatched bases: 8. CDR1 and CDR2 (germline): LNHNV, YYDKDF (reference sequence). The CDR3 reads CATSRVGQDPYGYTF. CDR3 DNA sequence: TGTGCCACCAGCAGGGTAGGACAGGACCCCTATGGCTACACCTTC.

This clonotype was picked up many times. V is TRBV20-1 and J is TRBJ1-1, with a tentative D call TRBD1 (5 bases). Germline V gene data show CDR1 as DFQATT and CDR2 as SNEGSKA (reference sequence). V lost 3 bases, J lost 0 bases, and 8 bases lay in between. The CDR3 runs to 13 residues. CDR3 nucleotides: TGCAGTGCTAGGCGGGGCATGAACACTGAAGCTTTCTTT. This translates into CSARRGMNTEAFF.

Many counts were recorded for this clonotype. The chain employs TRBV5-6 and TRBJ2-5, with 7 nucleotides matching TRBD1. The germline V gene encodes CDR1 SGHDT and CDR2 YYEEEE. Germline trimming cut 0 bases from V and 5 bases from J; bases unmatched to any gene: 7. The CDR3 is 15 amino acids. Here the CDR3 reads CASSLGRGRMETQYF. The CDR3 nucleotides are TGTGCCAGCAGCTTGGGTAGGGGGCGAATGGAGACCCAGTACTTC.

This clonotype was seen ten or more times. The chain joins TRBV27 to TRBJ2-7, with D possibly matching TRBD2 (5 bases). CDR1 and CDR2 from the germline V gene are MNHEY and SMNVEV (reference sequence). The ends were cut back, 3 bases at V and 2 bases at J, with 14 bases in the middle. This CDR3 is built from 15 residues. In nucleotides, the CDR3 is TGTGCCAGCAGTTTCCCCAGCGGCCTCCCCTACGAGCAGTACTTC. Encoded protein: CASSFPSGLPYEQYF.

The sample holds a few counts of this clonotype. The V gene is TRBV7-9, the J gene TRBJ2-1; maybe TRBD1 (6 bases). The CDR3 is 16 residues long. The germline gives CDR1 SEHNR, CDR2 FQNEAQ (reference sequence). V lost 1 base, J lost 4 bases, and 14 bases lay in between. CDR3 nucleotide sequence: TGTGCCAGCAGCTTAGGTCTACAGGGTCGATACAATGAGCAGTTCTTC. It yields the protein CASSLGLQGRYNEQFF.

This clonotype has at least ten counts. The chain recombines TRBV7-2 with TRBJ2-5, with 7 bases aligning to TRBD2. The trim removed 5 bases at V and 4 bases at J, leaving 13 bases unmatched. The CDR3 is made up of 16 amino acids. Germline V gives CDR1 SGHTA, CDR2 FQGNSA. The CDR3 loop is CASSLQTVTSRETQYF. In DNA form, the CDR3 reads TGTGCCAGCAGCCTCCAGACCGTGACTAGCCGAGAGACCCAGTACTTC.

This chain connects TRBV4-3 to TRBJ2-7, with no clear D. Germline-derived CDR1 and CDR2 are LGHNA and YSLEER. Trimming removed 3 bases from V and 0 bases from J, with 12 bases in between. The CDR3 sequence is 15 residues long. The CDR3 region is CASSHDDTFSYEQYF. DNA of the CDR3: TGCGCCAGCAGCCATGACGACACGTTCTCCTACGAGCAGTACTTC.

The chain uses TRBV27 and TRBJ1-3, with D uncertain. The V end lost 0 bases, the J end lost 5 bases, and 5 bases lay between the germline ends. CDR1 and CDR2 from the germline V gene are MNHEY and SMNVEV (reference sequence). This CDR3 has 13 amino acids. The CDR3 region has the DNA TGTGCCAGCAGTTTATCGAAAAGAAACACCATATATTTT. The encoded protein is CASSLSKRNTIYF.

This clonotype was counted at least ten times. The chain combines TRBV15 with TRBJ1-4; no definite D call. V was shortened by 1 base and J by 7 bases, with 1 base between the two germline ends. The CDR3 sequence is 11 residues long. Germline V gives CDR1 LNHNV, CDR2 YYDKDF (reference sequence). The CDR3 DNA follows: TGTGCCACCAGCAGAGGTGAAAAACTGTTTTTT. Residues: CATSRGEKLFF.

This clonotype was observed at least ten times. The V and J genes are TRBV24-1 and TRBJ2-1; the D is unclear. Between the trimmed V and J ends, which lost 6 bases and 2 bases, there was a span of 10 bases. The CDR3 totals 14 residues. CDR1 and CDR2 from the germline V gene are KGHDR and SFDVKD. The CDR3: CATSWGGPYNEQFF. CDR3 bases: TGTGCCACCAGTTGGGGTGGCCCCTACAATGAGCAGTTCTTC.